The 28 T cell receptor beta chains presented below share a single source sample, sequenced in a study of blood T cell repertoires in COVID-19. Here immunoSEQ multiplex PCR was the method, and the copy in TCRdb shows in-frame clones only, minus some. The sample holds some 32,000 clones; roughly 88% are singletons and the top ten take approximately 24%. The sequencing input was peripheral blood. The receptor set was obtained from a human donor in a cohort sampled during active COVID-19.

This rearrangement joins TRBV9 to TRBJ2-1; D gene ambiguous. Germline V gene lookup returns CDR1 SGDLS and CDR2 YYNGEE. Trimming left V 0 bases short and J 1 base short, with 14 bases between. This CDR3 contains 17 residues. The CDR3 is CASSVESARFSYNEQFF. The CDR3 nucleotides are TGTGCCAGCAGCGTAGAATCAGCTAGATTTTCCTACAATGAGCAGTTCTTC.

The V call is TRBV5-1, the J call TRBJ2-3; TRBD1 is a possible D gene (6 bases). Germline V gene sequence: CDR1 SGHRS, CDR2 YFSETQ. V lost 6 bases to trimming and J lost 6 bases, with 11 bases between them. The CDR3 totals 12 residues. This CDR3 is CASTGEPDTQYF. CDR3 in DNA: TGCGCCAGCACAGGGGAGCCGGATACGCAGTATTTT.

The chain recombines TRBV5-1 with TRBJ2-1, with 9 bases that match TRBD1. The CDR3 has 13 amino acids. The J segment lost 6 bases and the V segment lost 6 bases, leaving 4 bases of the junction unmatched. The germline V gene encodes CDR1 SGHRS and CDR2 YFSETQ. The CDR3 nucleotides are TGCGCCAGCACCTCGACAGGGGGCAATGAGCAGTTCTTC. It yields the protein CASTSTGGNEQFF.

The chain joins TRBV6-2 or TRBV6-3 to TRBJ1-4; TRBD1 is a possible D gene (5 bases). The CDR3 contains 16 residues. Deletions cut 5 bases from V and 0 bases from J, with 13 bases between. From germline, CDR1 is MNHEY and CDR2 SVGEGT. The CDR3 DNA reads as TGTGCCAGCAGTACCTGGACACCTCCAACTAATGAAAAACTGTTTTTT. Protein sequence: CASSTWTPPTNEKLFF.

The chain joins TRBV5-1 to TRBJ1-1, with 9 bases lining up with TRBD1. This CDR3 spans 15 amino acids. With 6 bases clipped from V and 7 bases from J, the junction kept 13 bases outside the gene matches. The germline V gene has CDR1 SGHRS and CDR2 YFSETQ. The chain's CDR3 is CASKSLTGGAGEAFF. For the CDR3, the DNA is TGCGCCAGCAAGTCACTTACAGGGGGCGCTGGTGAAGCTTTCTTT.

The V and J genes are TRBV3-1 (or the pseudogene TRBV3-2) and TRBJ2-3, with 10 bases matching TRBD2. This CDR3 has 15 amino acids. Per germline, CDR1 LGHDT and CDR2 YNNKEL (reference sequence). Trimming removed 5 bases from V and 4 bases from J; junction bases left unmatched: 6. The CDR3 here is CASSEPSGGSDTQYF. Here the CDR3 DNA reads TGTGCCAGCAGCGAACCTAGCGGGGGTTCAGATACGCAGTATTTT.

This chain uses TRBV19 with TRBJ1-4, with D unresolved. The CDR3 covers 16 residues. The V and J ends lost 0 bases and 3 bases respectively, with 11 bases between them. Looked up from germline, CDR1 is LNHDA and CDR2 is SQIVND (reference sequence). The CDR3 reads CASSIDQTTSNEKLFF. The CDR3 DNA follows: TGTGCCAGTAGTATAGATCAGACAACTTCTAATGAAAAACTGTTTTTT.

V usage is TRBV3-1 (or the pseudogene TRBV3-2) and J usage is TRBJ2-5; weak D call: TRBD1 (6 bases). Germline assignment: CDR1 LGHDT and CDR2 YNNKEL (reference sequence). Trimming stripped 5 bases from V and 5 bases from J, with 12 bases between. This CDR3 is 13 amino acids long. DNA of the CDR3: TGTGCCAGCAGCGGAAACAGGGTCGAGACCCAGTACTTC. Its protein is CASSGNRVETQYF.

V gene TRBV7-8 combines with J gene TRBJ2-1; D is possibly TRBD2 (5 bases). This CDR3 is 13 amino acids long. Germline lookup yields CDR1 SGHVS and CDR2 FQNEAQ. The V end lost 4 bases, the J end lost 6 bases, and 10 bases lay between the germline ends. This CDR3 is CASSSREGNEQFF. CDR3 bases: TGTGCCAGCAGCTCCCGGGAAGGCAATGAGCAGTTCTTC.

The rearrangement joins TRBV9 to TRBJ2-2, with D perhaps TRBD2 (6 bases). The CDR3 covers 20 residues. Germline loops: CDR1 SGDLS, CDR2 YYNGEE. V was trimmed by 0 bases and J by 0 bases, leaving 21 bases between them. CDR3 region: CASSVGSLSSARANTGELFF. CDR3 in DNA: TGTGCCAGCAGCGTAGGATCCCTTTCTAGCGCCCGAGCGAACACCGGGGAGCTGTTTTTT.

The V gene is TRBV5-1, the J gene TRBJ1-4; 9 bases align to TRBD1. The CDR3 covers 16 residues. Losses at the gene ends were 7 bases for V and 6 bases for J; bases not matched to a gene: 13. Germline CDR1 is SGHRS and CDR2 is YFSETQ. The CDR3 sequence is CASHSRPGQGDEKLFF. The DNA of the CDR3 is TGCGCCAGCCACTCCCGCCCGGGACAGGGAGATGAAAAACTGTTTTTT.

The gene calls are TRBV21-1 and TRBJ2-1; the DNA was not compared with TRBD2, the D call given in the table. TRBV21-1 is described as a pseudogene. The CDR3 covers 16 residues. The CDR3 DNA reads as TGTGCCAGCAGCAAGGGATCCGGGGGCTCCTACAATGAGCAGTTCTTC. This codes for CASSKGSGGSYNEQFF.

This chain uses TRBV2 with TRBJ2-7; D is possibly TRBD1 (8 bases). Trimming took 3 bases from V and 5 from J, leaving 20 bases between them. CDR3 length: 16 residues. CDR1 and CDR2 from the germline V gene are SNHLY and FYNNEI. The CDR3 is CASSEGGTGFSDEQYF. DNA for the CDR3: TGTGCCAGCAGTGAGGGGGGGACAGGATTTTCGGACGAGCAGTACTTC.

The table lists this clone with a count of one. The chain couples TRBV11-2 to TRBJ2-1, with a possible D match to TRBD2 (7 bases). CDR1 is SGHAT, CDR2 FQNNGV, per germline. The ends were cut back, 6 bases at V and 9 bases at J, with 33 bases in the middle. The CDR3 consists of 19 residues. This CDR3 reads CASSLPPNFGGLSPSEQFF. The DNA for the CDR3 is TGTGCCAGCAGTCTGCCCCCAAATTTCGGGGGGCTATCTCCCAGTGAGCAGTTCTTC. The full variable domain, completed using reference TRBV11-2 and TRBJ2-1, is EAGVAQSPRYKIIEKRQSVAFWCNPISGHATLYWYQQILGQGPKLLIQFQNNGVVDDSQLPKDRFSAERLKGVDSTLKIQPAKLEDSAVYLCASSLPPNFGGLSPSEQFFGPGTRLTVL.

V gene TRBV5-1 combines with J gene TRBJ2-5; 9 nucleotides line up with TRBD2. Germline trimming cut 6 bases from V and 4 bases from J; bases unmatched to any gene: 10. The CDR3 contains 15 residues. CDR1 SGHRS and CDR2 YFSETQ come from the germline V gene. This CDR3 is CASTSRAGGGETQYF. CDR3 nucleotides: TGCGCCAGCACCTCGCGAGCGGGGGGCGGAGAGACCCAGTACTTC.

The gene calls are TRBV18 and TRBJ2-7; 9 bases map to TRBD2. The V segment lost 5 bases and the J segment 1 base; nucleotides outside the gene matches: 6. The CDR3 totals 15 residues. Germline loops: CDR1 KGHSH, CDR2 LQKENI. CDR3 region: CASSGGLANSYEQYF. CDR3 coding DNA: TGTGCCAGCTCAGGAGGACTAGCGAATTCCTACGAGCAGTACTTC.

The V gene is TRBV9, the J gene TRBJ2-2; 7 bases align to TRBD1. The length of the CDR3 is 14 residues. V gave up 5 bases and J gave up 6 bases; unmatched junction bases: 7. Germline assignment: CDR1 SGDLS and CDR2 YYNGEE. The CDR3 nucleotides read TGTGCCAGCAGTCTGAAGACAGGGCCCGGGGAGCTGTTTTTT. Protein: CASSLKTGPGELFF.

CDR3 sequence (DNA): TGTGCCAGCAGCTTAAGAGGTGTCGGAGGGTCGGGCTACACCTTC. Encoded protein: CASSLRGVGGSGYTF. The chain combines TRBV7-9 with TRBJ1-2; D is uncertain. V was clipped by 2 bases and J by 8 bases, with 18 bases between them. The CDR3 loop spans 15 amino acids. The germline V gene encodes CDR1 SEHNR and CDR2 FQNEAQ (reference sequence).

This clone has only a few counts. The V and J genes are TRBV6-1 and TRBJ1-5; TRBD1 agrees at 7 bases. CDR3 size: 15 residues. Looked up from germline, CDR1 is MNHNS and CDR2 is SASEGT. V trimming: 3 bases; J trimming: 4 bases; junction bases outside the gene matches: 6. CDR3 amino acids: CASSEMGQTNQPQHF. CDR3 coding DNA: TGTGCCAGCAGTGAGATGGGACAGACGAATCAGCCCCAGCATTTT.

The J gene is TRBJ2-7, the V gene TRBV21-1; the D call in the table, TRBD1, was not verified against the DNA. TRBV21-1 is listed as a pseudogene. The CDR3 covers 16 residues. CDR3 in amino acids: CASSKGKDRSPYEQYF. For the CDR3, the DNA is TGTGCCAGCAGCAAAGGGAAAGACAGGTCGCCCTACGAGCAGTACTTC.

This clone was observed a handful of times. CDR3 nucleotide sequence: TGTGCCAGCAGCTTGGTTGGCGGAGTCTCCTACGAGCAGTACTTC. Translated, it gives CASSLVGGVSYEQYF. The chain couples TRBV5-5 to TRBJ2-7; D unresolved. This CDR3 has 15 residues. V dropped 0 bases and J dropped 0 bases, with 10 bases sitting between them. Germline V gives CDR1 SGHKS, CDR2 YYEKEE (reference sequence).

This chain connects TRBV12-5 to TRBJ2-1, with 7 nucleotides matching TRBD2. The CDR3 sequence is 16 residues long. The junction had 4 bases not matched to a gene; V was cut back by 0 bases and J by 2 bases. Germline lookup yields CDR1 LGHNT and CDR2 FRNRAP. The CDR3 nucleotides read TGTGCTAGTGGTTTGGTAGTGGGGGGGGCCTACAATGAGCAGTTCTTC. The encoded protein is CASGLVVGGAYNEQFF.

The CDR3 region has the DNA TGTGCCAGCAGCTCCCTCGGGGGAAATAACTATGGCTACACCTTC. Translation: CASSSLGGNNYGYTF. V gene TRBV6-6 combines with J gene TRBJ1-2; D may be TRBD1 (5 bases). The germline gives CDR1 MNHNY, CDR2 SVGAGI (reference sequence). V was shortened by 6 bases and J by 1 base, with 15 bases between the two germline ends. This CDR3 has 15 amino acids.

The chain employs TRBV6-4 and TRBJ1-2; a possible D gene is TRBD1 (6 bases). V lost 0 bases and J lost 4, with 12 bases in between. This CDR3 region has 15 residues. Germline V CDR1 and CDR2: MRHNA, SNTAGT. CDR3 sequence: CASSDSATGLYGYTF. As DNA, the CDR3 is TGTGCCAGCAGTGACTCGGCGACAGGACTCTATGGCTACACCTTC.

This clone was detected once. The rearrangement joins TRBV5-1 to TRBJ2-3; D ambiguous. Per the germline V gene, CDR1 is SGHRS and CDR2 is YFSETQ. Trimming left V 3 bases short and J 3 bases short, with 17 bases between. The CDR3 runs to 16 residues. The CDR3 loop reads CASSYSLVARTDTQYF. The CDR3 DNA follows: TGCGCCAGCAGCTATTCCCTTGTGGCTAGGACAGATACGCAGTATTTT.

The CDR3 here is CASSLTGGARTVLETQYF. The CDR3, as DNA: TGTGCCAGCAGTTTAACCGGCGGCGCCCGTACGGTTTTGGAGACCCAGTACTTC. The chain is built from TRBV27 and TRBJ2-5, with D hard to call. Per the germline V gene, CDR1 is MNHEY and CDR2 is SMNVEV (reference sequence). V gave up 2 bases and J gave up 5 bases, with 24 bases separating them. The CDR3 is made up of 18 amino acids.

This clone has just one count. V usage is TRBV6-5 and J usage is TRBJ1-5; 8 positions match TRBD1. Germline V CDR1 and CDR2: MNHEY, SVGAGI. Trimming at V came to 6 bases and at J to 2 bases, leaving 3 bases not matched to a gene. CDR3 length: 14 residues. The DNA for the CDR3 is TGTGCCAGCAGACCGACAGGGGGCAATCAGCCCCAGCATTTT. Amino acid sequence: CASRPTGGNQPQHF.

The gene calls are TRBV7-2 and TRBJ2-6; 8 positions match TRBD1. Germline CDR1 SGHTA, CDR2 FQGNSA. With 0 bases clipped from V and 0 bases from J, the junction kept 4 bases outside the gene matches. The CDR3 contains 18 residues. The CDR3 DNA follows: TGTGCCAGCAGCTTAGCGGTCAGGGGGCCCTCTGGGGCCAACGTCCTGACTTTC. Its translation is CASSLAVRGPSGANVLTF.